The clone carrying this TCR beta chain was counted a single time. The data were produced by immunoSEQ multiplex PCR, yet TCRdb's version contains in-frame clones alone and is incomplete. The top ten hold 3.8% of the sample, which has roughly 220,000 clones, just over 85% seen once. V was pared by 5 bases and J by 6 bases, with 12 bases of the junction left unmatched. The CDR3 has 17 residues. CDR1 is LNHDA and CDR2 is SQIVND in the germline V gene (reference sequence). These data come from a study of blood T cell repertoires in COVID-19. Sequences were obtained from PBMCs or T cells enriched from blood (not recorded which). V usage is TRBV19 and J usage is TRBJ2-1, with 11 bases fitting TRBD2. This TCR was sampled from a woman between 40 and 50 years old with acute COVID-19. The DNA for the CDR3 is TGTGCCAGTAGTCCGGGACTAGCGGAACCAAATTTCAATGAGCAGTTCTTC. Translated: CASSPGLAEPNFNEQFF.